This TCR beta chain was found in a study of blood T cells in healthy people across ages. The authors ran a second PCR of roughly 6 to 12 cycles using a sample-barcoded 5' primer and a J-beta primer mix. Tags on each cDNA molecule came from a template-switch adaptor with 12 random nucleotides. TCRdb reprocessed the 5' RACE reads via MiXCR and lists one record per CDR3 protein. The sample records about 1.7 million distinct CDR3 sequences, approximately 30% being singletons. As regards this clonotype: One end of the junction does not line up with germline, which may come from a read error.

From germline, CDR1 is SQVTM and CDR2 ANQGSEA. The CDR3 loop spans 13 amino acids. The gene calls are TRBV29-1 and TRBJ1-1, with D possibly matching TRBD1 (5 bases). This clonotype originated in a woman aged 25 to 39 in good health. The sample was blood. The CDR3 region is CIVVGRAGAEAFF. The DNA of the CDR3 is TGCATCGTTGTTGGCAGGGCTGGGGCTGAAGCTTTCTTT.